Below, 18 T cell receptor beta chains from the same sample are listed, as sequenced in a study of cytomegalovirus exposure and HLA in healthy donors. It was with 60 Vbeta and 13 Jbeta primers that the PCR ran. Some clones are missing from TCRdb's copy, which holds only in-frame ones; the method was immunoSEQ multiplex PCR. The sample yields fewer than 200,000 clones, 60% to 85% seen once. The sequenced material came from PBMCs. The receptor source for this set is a woman in her fifties or sixties in good health and CMV-seropositive.

The chain recombines TRBV27 with TRBJ1-1, with D unclear. V was shortened by 5 bases and J by 4 bases, with 17 bases between the two germline ends. CDR3 length: 15 residues. CDR1 and CDR2 from the germline V gene are MNHEY and SMNVEV (reference sequence). The CDR3 is CASSKDYIRTTEAFF. DNA of the CDR3: TGTGCCAGCAGTAAGGACTATATCAGGACCACTGAAGCTTTCTTT.

The V and J genes are TRBV5-4 and TRBJ2-5; a possible D gene is TRBD2 (5 bases). Between the trimmed V and J ends, which lost 5 bases and 5 bases, there was a span of 16 bases. Germline loops: CDR1 SGHNT, CDR2 YYREEE (reference sequence). The CDR3 length is 14 residues. The CDR3, as DNA: TGTGCCAGCAGATCCTGGGGAGAACGGGAGACCCAGTACTTC. This translates into CASRSWGERETQYF.

The chain has TRBV6-6 and TRBJ1-6, with 9 nucleotides matching TRBD1. V shed 10 bases, J shed 9 bases, and the junction held 7 bases outside the gene matches. This CDR3 contains 13 residues. The germline V gene encodes CDR1 MNHNY and CDR2 SVGAGI (reference sequence). The CDR3 bases are TGTGCCATCACAGGGGGCCGTGTTTCACCCCTCCACTTT. Amino acids: CAITGGRVSPLHF.

In its sample, this clone was seen a few times. CDR3 region: CASSVGDSTDTQYF. The DNA for the CDR3 is TGTGCCAGCAGCGTAGGGGACTCAACAGATACGCAGTATTTT. The chain employs TRBV9 and TRBJ2-3; tentative D call: TRBD2 (6 bases). Germline CDR1 and CDR2: SGDLS and YYNGEE. V was cut by 0 bases and J by 3 bases, with 8 bases left in between. The CDR3 runs 14 residues. Full variable domain (missing parts from reference TRBV9 and TRBJ2-3): DSGVTQTPKHLITATGQRVTLRCSPRSGDLSVYWYQQSLDQGLQFLIQYYNGEERAKGNILERFSAQQFPDLHSELNLSSLELGDSALYFCASSVGDSTDTQYFGPGTRLTVL.

This clone was recorded only once. V gene TRBV5-4 combines with J gene TRBJ2-3, with 11 bases fitting TRBD2. The CDR3 runs 17 residues. J lost 2 bases, V lost 0 bases, and 5 bases had no gene match. Germline CDR1 reads SGHNT; CDR2 reads YYREEE (reference sequence). The DNA for the CDR3 is TGTGCCAGCAGCTTGGACCCTAGCGGGGGGCTCACAGATACGCAGTATTTT. Translated: CASSLDPSGGLTDTQYF.

The chain uses TRBV21-1 and TRBJ2-5; the D segment call TRBD1 is taken from the table without a DNA check. TRBV21-1 is noted as a pseudogene. The length of the CDR3 is 17 residues. CDR3 loop: CASSKPGDRGAWETQYF. The CDR3 region has the DNA TGTGCCAGCAGCAAACCGGGGGACAGGGGAGCGTGGGAGACCCAGTACTTC.

The chain couples TRBV6-1 to TRBJ1-1; tentatively, D is TRBD1 (5 bases). Per germline, CDR1 MNHNS and CDR2 SASEGT. Trimming removed 3 bases from V and 3 bases from J, with 11 bases in between. This CDR3 spans 14 amino acids. CDR3 amino acids: CASSDVGGYTEAFF. The CDR3 DNA reads TGTGCCAGCAGTGATGTGGGGGGATACACTGAAGCTTTCTTT.

The chain employs TRBV10-1 and TRBJ1-1; tentatively, D is TRBD1 (5 bases). Deletions cut 4 bases from V and 5 bases from J, with 14 bases between. The germline CDR1 and CDR2 sequences are WNHNN and SYGVQD (reference sequence). The CDR3 has 14 residues. The DNA for the CDR3 is TGCGCCAGCAGTGCCGGGACTTCGGGGACTGAAGCTTTCTTT. Its protein is CASSAGTSGTEAFF.

This clone was seen a few times. V and J are TRBV29-1 and TRBJ2-5, with 11 bases that match TRBD1. The germline gives CDR1 SQVTM, CDR2 ANQGSEA. J gave up 5 bases and V 4 bases, and 9 bases lay outside the gene matches. The CDR3 extends over 15 amino acids. The CDR3 here is CSVAPGQGVWETQYF. The CDR3 DNA reads TGCAGCGTTGCCCCGGGACAGGGGGTGTGGGAGACCCAGTACTTC.

CDR3 loop: CASSLARGTSYEQYF. In DNA form, the CDR3 reads TGTGCCAGCAGCTTAGCAAGGGGAACATCCTACGAGCAGTACTTC. V usage is TRBV7-2 and J usage is TRBJ2-7, with a tentative D call TRBD1 (5 bases). This CDR3 region has 15 residues. The germline CDR1 and CDR2 sequences are SGHTA and FQGNSA. V lost 0 bases and J lost 1, with 10 bases in between. Supplemented by reference TRBV7-2 and TRBJ2-7, the full variable domain reads GAGVSQSPSNKVTEKGKDVELRCDPISGHTALYWYRQSLGQGLEFLIYFQGNSAPDKSGLPSDRFSAERTGGSVSTLTIQRTQQEDSAVYLCASSLARGTSYEQYFGPGTRLTVT.

This clone has only a few counts. This rearrangement joins TRBV12-5 to TRBJ2-3; 7 positions agree with TRBD2. This CDR3 has 16 amino acids. With V trimmed by 5 bases and J by 4 bases, 12 bases remained unmatched. The germline CDR1 and CDR2 sequences are LGHNT and FRNRAP. The CDR3 sequence is CASGTDLAVAADTQYF. CDR3 nucleotide sequence: TGTGCTAGTGGTACCGATCTAGCGGTGGCGGCAGATACGCAGTATTTT.

This chain joins TRBV5-1 and TRBJ2-5; D is perhaps TRBD2 (6 bases). Deletions cut 3 bases from V and 5 bases from J, with 17 bases between. The CDR3 loop spans 15 amino acids. Germline CDR1 reads SGHRS; CDR2 reads YFSETQ. As DNA, the CDR3 is TGCGCCAGCAGCTCGGAGGGACTGACACCGGAGACCCAGTACTTC. Amino acid sequence: CASSSEGLTPETQYF.

V and J are TRBV6-5 and TRBJ1-4; D uncertain. V dropped 3 bases and J dropped 0 bases, with 8 bases sitting between them. Germline V lookup: CDR1 MNHEY, CDR2 SVGAGI. The CDR3 totals 15 residues. CDR3 sequence: CASSYMGATNEKLFF. CDR3 nucleotide sequence: TGTGCCAGCAGTTATATGGGCGCAACTAATGAAAAACTGTTTTTT.

The chain has TRBV9 and TRBJ1-1; the D is unclear. Trimming left V 4 bases short and J 2 bases short, with 9 bases between. Germline V gives CDR1 SGDLS, CDR2 YYNGEE. This CDR3 region has 13 residues. The CDR3 bases are TGTGCCAGCAGCCCCCCAGGAAACACTGAAGCTTTCTTT. Translation: CASSPPGNTEAFF.

Only a few counts were recorded for this clone. The rearrangement joins TRBV5-6 to TRBJ2-5, with TRBD2 matching over 12 bases. There are 19 residues in the CDR3. The junction had 14 bases not matched to a gene; V was cut back by 3 bases and J by 2 bases. Germline V gene lookup returns CDR1 SGHDT and CDR2 YYEEEE. The DNA of the CDR3 is TGTGCCAGCAGCTCGCAGATACGGACTAGCGGGGCGAAACAAGAGACCCAGTACTTC. This codes for CASSSQIRTSGAKQETQYF. The full variable domain, rest sourced from reference TRBV5-6 and TRBJ2-5, is DAGVTQSPTHLIKTRGQQVTLRCSPKSGHDTVSWYQQALGQGPQFIFQYYEEEERQRGNFPDRFSGHQFPNYSSELNVNALLLGDSALYLCASSSQIRTSGAKQETQYFGPGTRLLVL.

The V gene is TRBV5-5, the J gene TRBJ1-1; D uncertain. The germline V gene has CDR1 SGHKS and CDR2 YYEKEE (reference sequence). The V and J ends lost 4 bases and 5 bases respectively, with 12 bases between them. This CDR3 is 13 amino acids long. The chain's CDR3 is CASSPRSLTEAFF. The CDR3 DNA sequence: TGTGCCAGCAGCCCCAGAAGTTTAACTGAAGCTTTCTTT.

This clone has a single count. The V gene is TRBV2, the J gene TRBJ2-7, with D possibly being TRBD2 (6 bases). CDR1 is SNHLY and CDR2 is FYNNEI in the germline V gene. This CDR3 is 12 amino acids long. V was clipped by 11 bases and J by 5 bases, with 16 bases between them. Here the CDR3 DNA reads TGTGCCCTAAAGAGAGGGGAGGACGAGCAGTACTTC. Protein sequence: CALKRGEDEQYF.

The CDR3 nucleotides read TGTGCCAGCAGTCCTGGGGACAGCTTCTACGAGCAGTACTTC. As protein: CASSPGDSFYEQYF. V gene TRBV2 combines with J gene TRBJ2-7; 7 nucleotides match TRBD1. V was clipped by 5 bases and J by 3 bases; unmatched bases: 7. Germline loops: CDR1 SNHLY, CDR2 FYNNEI. The CDR3 has 14 amino acids.